The clone carrying this TCR beta chain was observed once. Its antigen is not identified. This CDR3 is 16 amino acids long. Trimming pared 1 base from V and 2 bases from J, leaving 11 bases between. CDR1 LGHNA and CDR2 YSLEER come from the germline V gene. This sample stems from a study of cytomegalovirus exposure and HLA in healthy donors. Across the whole study: Sequencing of about 179 million T cells in an earlier analysis found roughly 120 million unique TCR beta sequences.

Overall study findings and caveats: The dataset shows that most TCR sequences were rare, while some public TCRs occurred in many donors. The productive fraction for most TCR beta V segments was about 87% or about 30% in an earlier analysis.

13 Jbeta primers and 60 Vbeta primers were used for the PCR. Original handling: In a later analysis, the count reached roughly 80 million unique TCR beta chains, with around 10 million shared. Produced via immunoSEQ multiplex PCR; TCRdb's table is partial and in-frame only. The D gene and trimming were derived from the DNA, and the V and J assignments and clone size from that table. The sample has 80,000 to 100,000 clones, 73% seen once. This rearrangement joins TRBV4-3 to TRBJ1-4; no reliable D call. This TCR derives from a man aged 35-49 years in good health and CMV-seronegative. The specimen sequenced was PBMCs. The DNA for the CDR3 is TGCGCCAGCAGCCAAGCCCCGGGGATTACTAATGAAAAACTGTTTTTT. This encodes CASSQAPGITNEKLFF.